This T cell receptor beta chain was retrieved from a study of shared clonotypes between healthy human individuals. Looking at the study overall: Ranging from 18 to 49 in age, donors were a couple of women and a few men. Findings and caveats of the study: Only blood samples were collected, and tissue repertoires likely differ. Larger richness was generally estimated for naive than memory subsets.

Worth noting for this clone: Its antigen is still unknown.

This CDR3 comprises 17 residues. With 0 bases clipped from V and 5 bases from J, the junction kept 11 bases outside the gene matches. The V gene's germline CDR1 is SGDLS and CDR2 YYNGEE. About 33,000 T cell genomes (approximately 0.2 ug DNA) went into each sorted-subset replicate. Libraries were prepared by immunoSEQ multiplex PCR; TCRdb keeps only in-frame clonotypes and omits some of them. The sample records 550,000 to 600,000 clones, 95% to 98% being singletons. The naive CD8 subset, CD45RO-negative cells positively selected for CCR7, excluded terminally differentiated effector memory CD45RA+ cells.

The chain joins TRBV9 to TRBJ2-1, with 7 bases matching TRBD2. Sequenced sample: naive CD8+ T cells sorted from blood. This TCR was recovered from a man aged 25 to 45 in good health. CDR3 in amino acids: CASSVVGRGLSDNEQFF. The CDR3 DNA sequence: TGTGCCAGCAGCGTAGTTGGGAGGGGACTTAGCGACAATGAGCAGTTCTTC.